Sequencing of this TCR beta chain was carried out in a study of a mutant IDH1 vaccine in newly diagnosed glioma. Study details: The treated population exhibited a male proportion of roughly 62%, a female proportion of roughly 38%, and a mean age of around 40 years.

This CDR3 spans 15 amino acids. The V and J ends lost 2 bases and 4 bases, in that order; junction bases with no gene match: 4. The germline V gene has CDR1 KGHSH and CDR2 LQKENI. Time point here: week 23, last vaccination. In the vaccine, a single dose held 300 ug of the mutant IDH1 20-mer peptide, along with topical imiquimod. Here immunoSEQ multiplex PCR was the method, and the copy in TCRdb shows in-frame clones only, minus some. The sample contains around 60,000 clones, roughly 85% of which appear only once. Regarding this clone: Its antigen is not identified.

This sequence joins TRBV18 and TRBJ2-2; 7 nucleotides align to TRBD1. Here the sequenced sample was PBMCs, taken from a glioma patient whose treatment included an IDH1 peptide vaccine. This TCR was sampled from a man between 25 and 39 years old with glioma. CDR3 protein: CASSPGQEFTGELFF. CDR3 sequence (DNA): TGTGCCAGCTCACCAGGACAGGAATTCACCGGGGAGCTGTTTTTT.